This T cell receptor (beta chain) was sequenced for a study of control samples from healthy donors and cancer patients. Using immunoSEQ multiplex PCR, the repertoire was profiled, and TCRdb retains in-frame clones only, with some absent. The table shows 120,000 or so clones, with 91% occurring only once. This CDR3 contains 13 residues. Germline V gives CDR1 DFQATT, CDR2 SNEGSKA (reference sequence). V dropped 3 bases and J dropped 5; count of bases not matched to a gene: 6. This sequence originates from a woman under 30 in good health. Sequencing was done on a sample of blood. V and J are TRBV20-1 and TRBJ1-2; 7 bases agree with TRBD1. CDR3 sequence: CSASLGGSYGYTF. CDR3 DNA: TGCAGTGCTAGTCTAGGGGGCTCGTATGGCTACACCTTC.